The rows below give T cell receptor beta chains drawn from one sample of a study of cytomegalovirus exposure and HLA in healthy donors. The assay was immunoSEQ multiplex PCR, and TCRdb's table has in-frame clones only and misses some. The data contain approximately 140,000 clones, about 80% of them seen just once; the ten biggest clones take up approximately 5.6%. The specimen was PBMCs. The receptors shown here come from a woman aged 40 to 50 in good health and CMV-seropositive. Both conserved end residues are part of each CDR3. D genes are given only for firm matches. Clone size is given for some rows only: seen once, a few or many times, or a class if the clone is expanded.

clone size	V gene	J gene	D gene	CDR3 DNA	CDR3 protein
NA	TRBV6-5	TRBJ2-7	TRBD2	TGTGCCAGCTCAAGGACTAGCTCCTACGAGCAGTACTTC	CASSRTSSYEQYF
NA	TRBV19	TRBJ1-4	TRBD1	TGTGCCAGTAACCCCCAGGGGGGCAATAAAAAACTGTTTTTT	CASNPQGGNKKLFF
NA	TRBV7-2	TRBJ2-7	TRBD2	TGTGCCAGCAGCCTTAGCGGGAGAGCCTACGAGCAGTACTTC	CASSLSGRAYEQYF
NA	TRBV19	TRBJ2-1	TRBD1	TGTGCCAGTAGTTCCGGACAGGGCGGGAATGAGCAGTTCTTC	CASSSGQGGNEQFF
NA	TRBV2	TRBJ2-3	TRBD2	TGTGCCAGCAGGTTAGCGGGTGCTAGCACAGATACGCAGTATTTT	CASRLAGASTDTQYF
NA	TRBV19	TRBJ2-7	NA	TGTGCCAGTAGTATAGATGATGAGGTCGAGCAGTACTTC	CASSIDDEVEQYF
NA	TRBV29-1	TRBJ2-1	TRBD2	TGCAGCGTTGACGACGGCGGGAGAGGGCAGTTCTTC	CSVDDGGRGQFF
few	TRBV28	TRBJ2-5	TRBD2	TGTGCCAGCAGTTTAACCACCGGGACTAGAATAGCCAACCAAGAGACCCAGTACTTC	CASSLTTGTRIANQETQYF
NA	TRBV28	TRBJ1-2	TRBD1	TGTGCCAGCAGTGCCCCCGAGGGGGCCTATGGCTACACCTTC	CASSAPEGAYGYTF
NA	TRBV2	TRBJ1-4	TRBD1	TGTGCCAGCACCCCGACAGGGGAGGACGAAAAACTGTTTTTT	CASTPTGEDEKLFF
NA	TRBV28	TRBJ2-2	TRBD2	TGTGCCAGCAGTTTTAGCGGGAGGGCATTGGCCGGGGAGCTGTTTTTT	CASSFSGRALAGELFF
NA	TRBV5-8	TRBJ2-7	TRBD1	TGTGCCAGCAGCCGGACGACAGGGTCGGTCTATCCTTACGAGCAGTACTTC	CASSRTTGSVYPYEQYF
NA	TRBV7-8	TRBJ2-4	NA	TGTGCCAGCAGCTCCCTATGGACAGCAAACATTCAGTACTTC	CASSSLWTANIQYF